Following are 12 T cell receptor beta chains from one sample sequenced in a study of early T cells in non-severe SARS-CoV-2 infection. Each CDR3 protein is one row after TCRdb ran MiXCR on the 5' RACE reads. The sample has around 59,000 distinct CDR3 sequences, about 9.8% seen once; the top ten hold 17%. Sequencing input: whole blood. The receptors shown here come from an adult who was a healthcare worker with PCR-confirmed SARS-CoV-2 infection or an uninfected control (not recorded which).

This clonotype was detected only a few times. The chain recombines TRBV18 with TRBJ2-1; no definite D call. The V and J ends lost 3 bases and 2 bases respectively, with 14 bases between them. The CDR3 has 16 amino acids. Germline assignment: CDR1 KGHSH and CDR2 LQKENI. The CDR3, as DNA: TGTGCCAGCTCACCTAAAACTAAATTAGCCTACAATGAGCAGTTCTTC. It is translated as CASSPKTKLAYNEQFF. The whole variable domain, filled in from reference TRBV18 and TRBJ2-1, reads NAGVMQNPRHLVRRRGQEARLRCSPMKGHSHVYWYRQLPEEGLKFMVYLQKENIIDESGMPKERFSAEFPKEGPSILRIQQVVRGDSAAYFCASSPKTKLAYNEQFFGPGTRLTVL.

This chain joins TRBV6-1 and TRBJ1-3, with D possibly TRBD1 on 6 matching bases. CDR1 and CDR2 from the germline V gene are MNHNS and SASEGT. This CDR3 comprises 16 residues. With 2 bases removed from V and 0 bases from J, the gap between germline ends came to 11 bases. The CDR3 protein is CASSEMQGSSGNTIYF. The CDR3 DNA is TGTGCCAGCAGTGAAATGCAGGGGAGCTCTGGAAACACCATATATTTT.

This clonotype came up a few times. The chain carries TRBV6-2 or TRBV6-3 and TRBJ2-1; TRBD2 aligns across 10 bases. The ends lost 2 bases at V and 7 bases at J; junction bases unmatched: 5. Per germline, CDR1 MNHEY and CDR2 SVGEGT. This CDR3 has 15 residues. The CDR3 region is CASSYIAGGWNEQFF. The CDR3 nucleotides are TGTGCCAGCAGTTACATAGCGGGAGGCTGGAATGAGCAGTTCTTC.

This clonotype has more than one count but fewer than ten. This chain uses TRBV12-3 or TRBV12-4 with TRBJ2-2; D not resolved. V lost 6 bases and J lost 9, with 14 bases in between. The CDR3 extends over 13 amino acids. The CDR3 DNA follows: TGTGCCAGCAGCCCCTCATACTCCCGGGAGCTGTTTTTT. Translating it yields CASSPSYSRELFF.

This clonotype was observed a few times. The rearrangement links TRBV15 to TRBJ2-7, with 7 bases lining up with TRBD1. Germline CDR1 LNHNV, CDR2 YYDKDF (reference sequence). V shed 3 bases and J 3 bases; nucleotides not matched to a gene: 5. This CDR3 is 14 amino acids long. The CDR3 DNA reads as TGTGCCACCAGCAGGGGACAGAGAGACTACGAGCAGTACTTC. Protein product: CATSRGQRDYEQYF.

This clonotype was seen many times. The chain carries TRBV6-1 and TRBJ1-6; no reliable D call. There are 14 residues in the CDR3. V was trimmed by 6 bases and J by 10 bases, leaving 16 bases between them. From germline, CDR1 is MNHNS and CDR2 SASEGT. The CDR3 is CASSRRTVESPLHF. In DNA, the CDR3 is TGTGCCAGCAGCCGGAGGACTGTCGAATCACCCCTCCACTTT.

This clonotype occurred many times. The rearrangement joins TRBV19 to TRBJ2-1, with 8 bases matching TRBD2. Germline trimming cut 4 bases from V and 2 bases from J; bases unmatched to any gene: 7. The germline gives CDR1 LNHDA, CDR2 SQIVND (reference sequence). The length of the CDR3 is 16 residues. In DNA form, the CDR3 reads TGTGCCAGTAGTAAGCGTCTAGCGGGTGCCTACAATGAGCAGTTCTTC. Protein product: CASSKRLAGAYNEQFF.

This clonotype was recorded a few times. The chain has TRBV7-2 and TRBJ2-5; the D gene could be TRBD1 or TRBD2 (5 bases each). V was cut by 5 bases and J by 2 bases, with 18 bases left in between. The CDR3 has 16 residues. Germline CDR1 SGHTA, CDR2 FQGNSA. Written as DNA, the CDR3 is TGTGCCAGCAGCCCCTGGGGGATGCAGACACAAGAGACCCAGTACTTC. Its protein product is CASSPWGMQTQETQYF.

The sample holds many counts of this clonotype. This chain connects TRBV2 to TRBJ1-4; a weak D match, TRBD1 (5 bases). Germline-derived CDR1 and CDR2 are SNHLY and FYNNEI. This CDR3 is 14 amino acids long. V was shortened by 6 bases and J by 11 bases, with 19 bases between the two germline ends. CDR3 loop: CASSREAGNVKLFF. The CDR3 DNA reads as TGTGCCAGCAGCCGGGAGGCAGGGAATGTGAAACTGTTTTTT.

The sample holds many counts of this clonotype. The chain uses TRBV12-3 or TRBV12-4 and TRBJ2-1; D unclear. The ends were cut back, 1 base at V and 8 bases at J, with 15 bases in the middle. CDR3 length equals 15 residues. The DNA for the CDR3 is TGTGCCAGCAGTTTAGGAACCGCAAGGGCCGATGAGCAGTTCTTC. Amino acids: CASSLGTARADEQFF.

In regard to this clonotype: Germline and junction disagree at one end, which may indicate a read error. The CDR3 is CASSQPAGPSDERYF. The CDR3 region has the DNA TGTGCCAGCAGCCAACCGGCAGGGCCTTCGGACGAGCGGTACTTC. The chain has TRBV3-1 and TRBJ2-7; D perhaps matches TRBD1 (5 bases). Germline CDR1 reads LGHDT; CDR2 reads YNNKEL (reference sequence). The CDR3 runs to 15 residues.

This clonotype came up a few times. V is TRBV25-1 and J is TRBJ1-1, with unresolved D. CDR3 length: 14 residues. The V gene lost 3 bases and the J gene lost 8 bases, with 16 bases spanning the gap. Germline values: CDR1 MGHDK, CDR2 SYGVNS. CDR3 nucleotides: TGTGCCAGCAGTGATCTATCCCTATCAGCCGAAGCTTTCTTT. It codes for CASSDLSLSAEAFF.